The rows below give T cell receptor beta chains drawn from one sample of a study of CD8 T cells in ankylosing spondylitis. From the 5' RACE reads, TCRdb called clonotypes with MiXCR, one entry per CDR3 protein. The sample shows some 330,000 distinct CDR3 sequences, 6.5% to 10% of them seen only once. The sample consisted of blood, either unsorted or a sorted T cell fraction (not recorded which). The receptors stem from a male donor with ankylosing spondylitis. Both conserved end residues are part of each CDR3. Fields, in order: V gene, clone size, J gene, D gene, CDR3 DNA, CDR3 protein. The D gene is left open where the match is weak. Size values are once, few and many counts, or a class for expanded clones, and some rows have none.

v_call: TRBV6-1
clone_size: -
j_call: TRBJ1-1
d_call: TRBD1
cdr3_nt: TGTGCCAGCAGTCGGGACAGGGTAAGGAACACTGAAGCTTTCTTT
cdr3_aa: CASSRDRVRNTEAFF

v_call: TRBV7-9
clone_size: many
j_call: TRBJ1-2
d_call: -
cdr3_nt: TGTGCCAGCAGCTTAGGGCAGGATCGGAAGAGCTACACCTTC
cdr3_aa: CASSLGQDRKSYTF

v_call: TRBV5-5
clone_size: few
j_call: TRBJ2-1
d_call: TRBD2
cdr3_nt: TGTGCCAGCAGCTTGGAGATCCCGGGACTAGACTCCTACAATGAGCAGTTCTTC
cdr3_aa: CASSLEIPGLDSYNEQFF

v_call: TRBV28
clone_size: -
j_call: TRBJ2-1
d_call: -
cdr3_nt: TGTGCCAGCAGTTTACCGGGGGCAAGGGTGTGGAGTGAGCAGTTCTTC
cdr3_aa: CASSLPGARVWSEQFF

v_call: TRBV5-1
clone_size: -
j_call: TRBJ1-2
d_call: -
cdr3_nt: TGCGCCAGCACGGACAGTTACTATGGCTACACCTTC
cdr3_aa: CASTDSYYGYTF

v_call: TRBV5-5
clone_size: -
j_call: TRBJ1-4
d_call: -
cdr3_nt: TGTGCCAGCAGCTTGGAGGCCCGGGGTGAAAAACTGTTTTTT
cdr3_aa: CASSLEARGEKLFF

v_call: TRBV27
clone_size: few
j_call: TRBJ1-4
d_call: -
cdr3_nt: TGTGCCAGCAGCCGAACGGGGCAAAAACTGTTTTTT
cdr3_aa: CASSRTGQKLFF

v_call: TRBV20-1
clone_size: -
j_call: TRBJ2-4
d_call: TRBD2
cdr3_nt: TGCAGTGCTAGAAGCGGGAGCCGCGCCAAAAACATTCAGTACTTC
cdr3_aa: CSARSGSRAKNIQYF

v_call: TRBV5-1
clone_size: -
j_call: TRBJ2-7
d_call: -
cdr3_nt: TGCGCCAGCAGGGGCGGACCGCCCTACGAGCAGTACTTC
cdr3_aa: CASRGGPPYEQYF

v_call: TRBV5-1
clone_size: -
j_call: TRBJ2-7
d_call: -
cdr3_nt: TGCGCCAGCAGCATCTTCGAGTCCTACGAGCAGTACTTC
cdr3_aa: CASSIFESYEQYF

v_call: TRBV12-5
clone_size: few
j_call: TRBJ2-3
d_call: -
cdr3_nt: TGTGCTAGTGGACGGGGCAGACGCACAGATACGCAGTATTTT
cdr3_aa: CASGRGRRTDTQYF

v_call: TRBV27
clone_size: many
j_call: TRBJ2-1
d_call: TRBD1
cdr3_nt: TGTGCCAGCAGACTGAGTGGACAGGGTTACAATGAGCAGTTCTTC
cdr3_aa: CASRLSGQGYNEQFF

v_call: TRBV11-2
clone_size: many
j_call: TRBJ2-2
d_call: -
cdr3_nt: TGTGCCAGCAGCTTAGGGAGGAAGCGCCGCCCGAACACCGGGGAGCTGTTTTTT
cdr3_aa: CASSLGRKRRPNTGELFF

v_call: TRBV7-2
clone_size: few
j_call: TRBJ2-3
d_call: TRBD2
cdr3_nt: TGTGCCAGCAGCTCGGTGGGACTAGCGGCAGTCACAGATACGCAGTATTTT
cdr3_aa: CASSSVGLAAVTDTQYF

v_call: TRBV29-1
clone_size: few
j_call: TRBJ2-7
d_call: -
cdr3_nt: TGCAGCGTTGTGGACACTTTGTACGAGCAGTACTTC
cdr3_aa: CSVVDTLYEQYF

v_call: TRBV7-2
clone_size: -
j_call: TRBJ2-3
d_call: -
cdr3_nt: TGTGCCAGCAGTCCACCCTCAGCCAGAGATACGCAGTATTTT
cdr3_aa: CASSPPSARDTQYF

v_call: TRBV6-5
clone_size: few
j_call: TRBJ1-5
d_call: -
cdr3_nt: TGTGCCAGCAGTTACTCCATGATGAATCAGCCCCAGCATTTT
cdr3_aa: CASSYSMMNQPQHF

v_call: TRBV5-1
clone_size: few
j_call: TRBJ2-1
d_call: -
cdr3_nt: TGCGCCAGCAGCTTGGAAAGTAATGAGCAGTTCTTC
cdr3_aa: CASSLESNEQFF